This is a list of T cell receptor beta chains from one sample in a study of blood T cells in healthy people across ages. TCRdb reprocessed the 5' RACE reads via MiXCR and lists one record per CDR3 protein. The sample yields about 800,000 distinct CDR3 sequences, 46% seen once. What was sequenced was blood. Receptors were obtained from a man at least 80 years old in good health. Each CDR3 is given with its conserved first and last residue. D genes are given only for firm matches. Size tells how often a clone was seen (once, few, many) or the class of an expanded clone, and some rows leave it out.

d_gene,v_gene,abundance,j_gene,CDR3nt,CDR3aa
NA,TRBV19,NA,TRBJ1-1,TGTGCCAGTAGTAACAGCCGGGGGGATGAAGCTTTCTTT,CASSNSRGDEAFF
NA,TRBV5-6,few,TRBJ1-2,TGTGCCAGCAGCTTGGACAGAGAGATCTATGGCTACACCTTC,CASSLDREIYGYTF
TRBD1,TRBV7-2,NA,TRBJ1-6,TGTGCCAGCAGCTCTCTCGGACAGGGTAATTCACCCCTCCACTTT,CASSSLGQGNSPLHF
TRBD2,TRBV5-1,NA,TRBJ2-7,TGCGCCAGCAGTCCTAGCGGGAGCGCCTACAATGAGCAGTACTTC,CASSPSGSAYNEQYF
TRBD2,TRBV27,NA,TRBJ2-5,TGTGCCTCCAGGAGGGTAATAGCGGGAGGCTACAATGAGCAGTACTTC,CASRRVIAGGYNEQYF
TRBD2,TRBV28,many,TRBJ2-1,TGTGCCAGCAGGCCTCTAGCGGGAGGTGGATCCTACAATGAGCAGTTCTTC,CASRPLAGGGSYNEQFF
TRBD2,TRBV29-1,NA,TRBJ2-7,TGCAGCGTGGGAACTAGCGGGAATGGGTACGAGCAGTACTTC,CSVGTSGNGYEQYF
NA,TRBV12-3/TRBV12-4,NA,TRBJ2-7,TGTGCCAGCAGTTTTGGCTTGGACGCCTACAATGAGCAGTACTTC,CASSFGLDAYNEQYF
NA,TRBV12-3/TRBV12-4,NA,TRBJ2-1,TGTGCCAGCAGTGTGACACCCTACAATGATCAGTTCTTC,CASSVTPYNDQFF
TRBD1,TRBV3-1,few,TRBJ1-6,TGTGCCAGCAGCCCATCGGACAGGGGTAGAAATTCACCCCTCCACTTT,CASSPSDRGRNSPLHF
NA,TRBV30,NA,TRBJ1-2,TGTGCCTGGAGACAGGCCCTTGGCTACACCTTC,CAWRQALGYTF
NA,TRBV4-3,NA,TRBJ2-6,TGCGCCAGCAGCCAAGGAAGGTCTGGGGCCAACGTCCTGACTTTC,CASSQGRSGANVLTF
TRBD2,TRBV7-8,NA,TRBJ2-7,TGTGCCAGCAGCTTCGGGGTTAGCGGGATCTACGAGCAGTACTTC,CASSFGVSGIYEQYF
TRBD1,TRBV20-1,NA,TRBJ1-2,TGCAGTGCTAGGATCCGGGACAGGGCTAACTATGGCTACACCTTC,CSARIRDRANYGYTF
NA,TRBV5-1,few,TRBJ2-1,TGCGCCAGCAGCTGGGGGGCAGGTTCTGGAAATGAGCAGTTCTTC,CASSWGAGSGNEQFF
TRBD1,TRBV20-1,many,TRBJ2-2,TGCAGTGCTCTTACAGGGGGCGGAACCGGGGAGCTGTTTTTT,CSALTGGGTGELFF
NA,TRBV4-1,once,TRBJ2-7,TGCGCCAGCAGCCCTTTTGGGGGTCCCTACGAGCAGTACTTC,CASSPFGGPYEQYF
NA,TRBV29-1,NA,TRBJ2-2,TGCAGCGTTGAATTTTCTAGGGGCACCGGGGAGCTGTTTTTT,CSVEFSRGTGELFF
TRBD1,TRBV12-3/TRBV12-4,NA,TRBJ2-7,TGTGCCAGCAGTCCCCGACAGGGTATAAGTTCCGAGCAGTACTTC,CASSPRQGISSEQYF
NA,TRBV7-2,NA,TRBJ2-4,TGTGCCAGCAGCTCCCCCACCTCAGCCAAAAACATTCAGTACTTC,CASSSPTSAKNIQYF
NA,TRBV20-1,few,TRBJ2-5,TGCAGTGCTAGAGATGCGGCGGGGCGGGAGACCCAGTACTTC,CSARDAAGRETQYF
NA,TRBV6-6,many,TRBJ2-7,TGTGCTTCCGGGACCTCGGCCGAGCAGTACTTC,CASGTSAEQYF
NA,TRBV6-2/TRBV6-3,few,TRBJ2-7,TGTGCCAGCAGTCAAGGACAGAACTACGAGCAGTACTTC,CASSQGQNYEQYF
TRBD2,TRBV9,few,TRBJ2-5,TGTGCCAGCAGCGTAGCCTCCACTAGCGGCCAAGAGACCCAGTACTTC,CASSVASTSGQETQYF
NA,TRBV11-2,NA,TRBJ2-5,TGTGCCAGCAGCTTAGGGGGGTTAGAGCAGTACTTC,CASSLGGLEQYF
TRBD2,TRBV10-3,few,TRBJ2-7,TGTGCCATCAGTGAGAGCGCCGGGACTAGCGGGAGTTTTTACGAGCAGTACTTC,CAISESAGTSGSFYEQYF
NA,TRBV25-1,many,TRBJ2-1,TGTGCCAGCAGTGAGACTACCGGTAGCTCCTACAATGAGCAGTTCTTC,CASSETTGSSYNEQFF
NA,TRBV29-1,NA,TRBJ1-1,TGCAGCGTTGAAGTAGGGAGAGTCGCAGCTTTCTTT,CSVEVGRVAAFF
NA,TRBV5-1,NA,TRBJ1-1,TGCGCCAGCAGCTTCGCACAAACAAACACTGAAGCTTTCTTT,CASSFAQTNTEAFF
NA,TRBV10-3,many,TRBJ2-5,TGTGCCATCAGTGATTCGACTAGTCCGGAGACCCAGTACTTC,CAISDSTSPETQYF
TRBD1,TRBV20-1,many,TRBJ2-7,TGCAGTGCTAGGGCAGGACAGGGAGATCCGTACGAGCAGTACTTC,CSARAGQGDPYEQYF
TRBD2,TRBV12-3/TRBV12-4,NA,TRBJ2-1,TGTGCCAGCAGTCCCCTAGCGGGAGGGCCACTCAATGAGCAGTTCTTC,CASSPLAGGPLNEQFF
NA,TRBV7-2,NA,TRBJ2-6,TGTGCCAGCAGCTTAGGCGTCTCCGCTGGGGCCAACGTCCTGACTTTC,CASSLGVSAGANVLTF
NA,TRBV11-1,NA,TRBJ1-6,TGTGCCAGCAGCTTTAGCAGTAATTCACCCCTCCACTTT,CASSFSSNSPLHF
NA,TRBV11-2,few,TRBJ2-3,TGTGCCAGCAGAACAACTAGCCGCCTACCCAGTACGCAGTATTTT,CASRTTSRLPSTQYF
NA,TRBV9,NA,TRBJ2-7,TGTGCCAGCAGCGTAGATGTGGGAGTGGGGGAGCAGTACTTC,CASSVDVGVGEQYF
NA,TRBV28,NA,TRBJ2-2,TGTGCCAGCGAATCTCTTCAGGGTTGGGGCACCGGGGAGCTGTTTTTT,CASESLQGWGTGELFF
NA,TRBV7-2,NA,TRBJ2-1,TGTGCCAGCATTGGCCATATTAAAAACAATGAGCAGTTCTTC,CASIGHIKNNEQFF
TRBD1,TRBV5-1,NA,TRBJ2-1,TGCGCCAGCAGCATGGCCGGGACAGGGGTCTACAATGAGCAGTTCTTC,CASSMAGTGVYNEQFF
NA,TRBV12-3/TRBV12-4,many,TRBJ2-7,TGTGCCAGCAGTTACGGAGAGGTCTACGAGCAGTACTTC,CASSYGEVYEQYF
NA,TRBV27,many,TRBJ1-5,TGTGCCAGCAGTGTTAGGCGAAATCAGCCCCAGCATTTT,CASSVRRNQPQHF
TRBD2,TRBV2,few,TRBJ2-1,TGTGCCAGCAGAGCGGGACTTGATTACAATGAGCAGTTCTTC,CASRAGLDYNEQFF
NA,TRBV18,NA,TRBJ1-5,TGTGCCAGCTCACCGAGAACCGACGGCCTTAGGCATTTT,CASSPRTDGLRHF
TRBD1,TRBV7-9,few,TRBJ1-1,TGTGCCAGCAGCCATCCGGGACAGGGTCCTTCCACTGAAGCTTTCTTT,CASSHPGQGPSTEAFF
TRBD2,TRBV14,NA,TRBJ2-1,TGTGCCAGCAGGAGTAGCGGGAGGCCCGGCGAGCAGTTCTTC,CASRSSGRPGEQFF
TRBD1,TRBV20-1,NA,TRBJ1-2,TGCAGTGCTGCGGGGACAGACCTCTATGGCTACACCTTC,CSAAGTDLYGYTF
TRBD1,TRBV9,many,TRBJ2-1,TGTGCCAGCAGCGAGGGGGACAGAGACAATGAGCAGTTCTTC,CASSEGDRDNEQFF
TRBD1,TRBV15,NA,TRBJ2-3,TGTGCCACCAAGGACAGGGGGCGCGGAGATACGCAGTATTTT,CATKDRGRGDTQYF
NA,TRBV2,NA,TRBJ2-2,TGTGCCAGCAGCCCTCAGGGGGGGATAGGGTTGGAGCTGTTTTTT,CASSPQGGIGLELFF
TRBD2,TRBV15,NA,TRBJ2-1,TGTGCCACCGCCGGACTAGCGGGAGTGAATGAGCAGTTCTTC,CATAGLAGVNEQFF
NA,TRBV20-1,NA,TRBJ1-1,TGCAGTGCTAGAGATCCAGGCACCGAGAACACTGAAGCTTTCTTT,CSARDPGTENTEAFF
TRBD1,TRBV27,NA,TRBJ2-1,TGTGCCAGCAGCGCCGGGACAGGGGGGGTTAGCTCCTACAATGAGCAGTTCTTC,CASSAGTGGVSSYNEQFF
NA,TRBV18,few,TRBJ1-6,TGTGCCAGCTCACCTAGATCTAGGTGGCCCAATTCACCCCTCCACTTT,CASSPRSRWPNSPLHF
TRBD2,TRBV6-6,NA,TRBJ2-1,TGTGCCAGCAGTCCTATGACTAGCGGGAGTTCGAATGAGCAGTTCTTC,CASSPMTSGSSNEQFF
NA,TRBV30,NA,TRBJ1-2,TGTGCCTGGAGACCGCACGGGGATGTCTATGGCTACACCTTC,CAWRPHGDVYGYTF
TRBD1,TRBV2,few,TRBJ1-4,TGTGCCAGCAGGGCGGACAGGGATAATGAAAAACTGTTTTTT,CASRADRDNEKLFF
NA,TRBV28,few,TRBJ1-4,TGTGCCAGCAGTTTGTTAACCGGGACAACTAATGAAAAACTGTTTTTT,CASSLLTGTTNEKLFF
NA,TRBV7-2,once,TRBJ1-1,TGTGCCAGCAGCCCAGCCAGTTGCACTGAAGCTTTCTTT,CASSPASCTEAFF